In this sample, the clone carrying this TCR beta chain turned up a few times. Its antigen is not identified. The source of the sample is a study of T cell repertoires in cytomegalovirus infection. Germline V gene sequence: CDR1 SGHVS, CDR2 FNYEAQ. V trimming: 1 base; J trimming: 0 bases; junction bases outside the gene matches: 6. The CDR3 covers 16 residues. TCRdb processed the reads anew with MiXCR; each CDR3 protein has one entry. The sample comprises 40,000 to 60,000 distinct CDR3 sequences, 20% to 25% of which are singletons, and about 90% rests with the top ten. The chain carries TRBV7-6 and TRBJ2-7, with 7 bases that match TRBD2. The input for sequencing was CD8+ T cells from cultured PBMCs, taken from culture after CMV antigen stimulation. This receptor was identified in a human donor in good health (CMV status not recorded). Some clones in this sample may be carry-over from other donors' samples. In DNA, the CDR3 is TGTGCCAGCAGCTTAGAGCTGGGAGGGCCCTCCTACGAGCAGTACTTC. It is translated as CASSLELGGPSYEQYF.